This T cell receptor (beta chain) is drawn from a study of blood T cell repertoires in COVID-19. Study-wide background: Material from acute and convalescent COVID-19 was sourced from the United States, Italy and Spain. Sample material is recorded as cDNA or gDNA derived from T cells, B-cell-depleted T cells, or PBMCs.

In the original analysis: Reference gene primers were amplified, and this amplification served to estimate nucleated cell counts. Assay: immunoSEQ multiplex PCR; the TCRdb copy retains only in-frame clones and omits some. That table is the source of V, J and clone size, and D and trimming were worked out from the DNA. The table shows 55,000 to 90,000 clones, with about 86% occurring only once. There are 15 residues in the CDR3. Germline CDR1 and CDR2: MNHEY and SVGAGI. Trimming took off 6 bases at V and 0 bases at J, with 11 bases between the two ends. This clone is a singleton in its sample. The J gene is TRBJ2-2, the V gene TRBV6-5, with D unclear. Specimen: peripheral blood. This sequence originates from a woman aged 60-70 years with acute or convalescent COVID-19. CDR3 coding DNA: TGTGCCAGCAGCTTCTCCCTCGCGAACACCGGGGAGCTGTTTTTT. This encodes CASSFSLANTGELFF.